This T cell receptor (beta chain) was captured by sequencing in a study of control samples from healthy donors and cancer patients. The repertoire was sequenced with immunoSEQ multiplex PCR; TCRdb's copy has only in-frame clones and lacks some. The table has approximately 150,000 clones, about 86% seen once. Trimming removed 4 bases at V and 0 bases at J, with 9 bases between. The CDR3 contains 14 residues. CDR1 and CDR2 from the germline V gene are LNHNV and YYDKDF (reference sequence). Input material: blood. This chain connects TRBV15 to TRBJ2-5, with D perhaps TRBD2 (6 bases). The receptor's source is a man aged 18 to 35 in good health. CDR3 sequence (DNA): TGTGCCACCAGCAAGGGACTCAACCAAGAGACCCAGTACTTC. It codes for CATSKGLNQETQYF.